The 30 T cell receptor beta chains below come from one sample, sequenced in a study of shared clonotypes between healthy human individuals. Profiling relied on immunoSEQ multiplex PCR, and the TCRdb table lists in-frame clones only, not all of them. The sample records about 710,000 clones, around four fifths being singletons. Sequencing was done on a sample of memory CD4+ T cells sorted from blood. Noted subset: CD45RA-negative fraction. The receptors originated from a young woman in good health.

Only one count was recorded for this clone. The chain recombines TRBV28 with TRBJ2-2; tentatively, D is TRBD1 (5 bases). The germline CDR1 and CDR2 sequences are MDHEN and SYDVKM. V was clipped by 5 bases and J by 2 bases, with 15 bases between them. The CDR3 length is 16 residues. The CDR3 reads CASSHGGAHNTGELFF. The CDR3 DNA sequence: TGTGCCAGCAGTCACGGTGGGGCGCACAACACCGGGGAGCTGTTTTTT. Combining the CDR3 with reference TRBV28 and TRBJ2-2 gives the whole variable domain DVKVTQSSRYLVKRTGEKVFLECVQDMDHENMFWYRQDPGLGLRLIYFSYDVKMKEKGDIPEGYSVSREKKERFSLILESASTNQTSMYLCASSHGGAHNTGELFFGEGSRLTVL.

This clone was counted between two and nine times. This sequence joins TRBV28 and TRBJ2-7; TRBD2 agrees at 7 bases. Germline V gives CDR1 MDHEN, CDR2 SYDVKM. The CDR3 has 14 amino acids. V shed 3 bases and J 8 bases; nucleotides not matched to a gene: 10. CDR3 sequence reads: CASSLSAGRLKQYF. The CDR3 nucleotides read TGTGCCAGCAGTTTGTCAGCGGGACGTTTGAAGCAGTACTTC. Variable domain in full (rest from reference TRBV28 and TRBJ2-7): DVKVTQSSRYLVKRTGEKVFLECVQDMDHENMFWYRQDPGLGLRLIYFSYDVKMKEKGDIPEGYSVSREKKERFSLILESASTNQTSMYLCASSLSAGRLKQYFGPGTRLTVT.

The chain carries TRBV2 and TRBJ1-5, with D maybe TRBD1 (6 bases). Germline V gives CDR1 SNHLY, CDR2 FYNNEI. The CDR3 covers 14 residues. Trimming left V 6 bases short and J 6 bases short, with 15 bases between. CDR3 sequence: CASSPGGAAQPQHF. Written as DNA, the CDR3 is TGTGCCAGCAGCCCGGGGGGCGCGGCTCAGCCCCAGCATTTT.

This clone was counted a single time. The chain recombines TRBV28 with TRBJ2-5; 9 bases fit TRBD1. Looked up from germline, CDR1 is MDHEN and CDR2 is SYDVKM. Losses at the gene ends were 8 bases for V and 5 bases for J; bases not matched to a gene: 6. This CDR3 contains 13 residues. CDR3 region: CASRGQGYETQYF. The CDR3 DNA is TGTGCCAGCCGGGGACAGGGTTACGAGACCCAGTACTTC.

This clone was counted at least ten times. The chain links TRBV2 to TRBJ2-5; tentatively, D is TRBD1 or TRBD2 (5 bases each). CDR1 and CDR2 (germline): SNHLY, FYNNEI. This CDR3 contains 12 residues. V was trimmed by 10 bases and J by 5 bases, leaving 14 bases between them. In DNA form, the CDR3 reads TGTGCCACGGGGCCCGTGAGGGAGACCCAGTACTTC. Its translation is CATGPVRETQYF.

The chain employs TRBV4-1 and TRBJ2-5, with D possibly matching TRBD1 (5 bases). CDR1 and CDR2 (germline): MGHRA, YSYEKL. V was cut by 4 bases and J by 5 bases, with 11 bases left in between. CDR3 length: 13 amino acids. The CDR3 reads CASSRRAGETQYF. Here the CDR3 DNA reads TGCGCCAGCAGCCGCAGGGCCGGGGAGACCCAGTACTTC.

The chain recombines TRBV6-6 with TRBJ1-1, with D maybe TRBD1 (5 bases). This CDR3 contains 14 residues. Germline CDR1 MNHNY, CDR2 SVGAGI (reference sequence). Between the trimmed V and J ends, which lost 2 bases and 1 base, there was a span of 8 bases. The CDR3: CASSYPTANTEAFF. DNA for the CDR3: TGTGCCAGCAGTTACCCGACAGCGAACACTGAAGCTTTCTTT.

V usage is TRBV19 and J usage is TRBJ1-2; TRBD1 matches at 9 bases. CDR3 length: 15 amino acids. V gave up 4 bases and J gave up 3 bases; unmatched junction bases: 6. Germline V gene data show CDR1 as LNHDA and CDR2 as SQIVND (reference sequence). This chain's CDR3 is CASSTGTGIHYGYTF. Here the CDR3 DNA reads TGTGCCAGTAGTACCGGGACAGGGATTCACTATGGCTACACCTTC.

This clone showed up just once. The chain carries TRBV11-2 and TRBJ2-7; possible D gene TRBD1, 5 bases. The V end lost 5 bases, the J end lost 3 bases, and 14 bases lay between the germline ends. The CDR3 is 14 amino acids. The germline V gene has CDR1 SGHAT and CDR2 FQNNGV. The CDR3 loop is CASSTHRSRYEQYF. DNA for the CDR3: TGTGCCAGCAGCACTCACAGGAGTCGCTACGAGCAGTACTTC.

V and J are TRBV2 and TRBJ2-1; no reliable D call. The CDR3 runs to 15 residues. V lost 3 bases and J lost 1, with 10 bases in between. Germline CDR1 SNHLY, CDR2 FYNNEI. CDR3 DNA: TGTGCCAGCAGTGATTTGAAGGGATCCTACAATGAGCAGTTCTTC. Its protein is CASSDLKGSYNEQFF.

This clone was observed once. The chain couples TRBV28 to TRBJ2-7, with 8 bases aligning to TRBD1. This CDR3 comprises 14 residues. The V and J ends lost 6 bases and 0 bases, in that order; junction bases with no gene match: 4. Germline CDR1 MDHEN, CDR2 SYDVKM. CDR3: CASRRQGNSYEQYF. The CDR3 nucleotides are TGTGCCAGCAGGCGACAGGGGAACTCCTACGAGCAGTACTTC.

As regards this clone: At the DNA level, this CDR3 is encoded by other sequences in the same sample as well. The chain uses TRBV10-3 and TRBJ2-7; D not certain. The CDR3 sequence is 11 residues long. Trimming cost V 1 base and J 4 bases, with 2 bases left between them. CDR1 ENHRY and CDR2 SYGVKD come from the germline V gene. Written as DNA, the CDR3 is TGTGCCATCAGTGAGTTGTACGAGCAGTACTTC. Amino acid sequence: CAISELYEQYF.

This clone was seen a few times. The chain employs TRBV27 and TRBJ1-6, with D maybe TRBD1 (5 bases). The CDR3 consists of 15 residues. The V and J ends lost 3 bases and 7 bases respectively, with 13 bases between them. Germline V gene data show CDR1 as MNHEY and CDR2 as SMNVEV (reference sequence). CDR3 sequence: CASSFLGEGNSPLHF. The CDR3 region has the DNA TGTGCCAGCAGTTTCCTAGGGGAAGGGAATTCACCCCTCCACTTT.

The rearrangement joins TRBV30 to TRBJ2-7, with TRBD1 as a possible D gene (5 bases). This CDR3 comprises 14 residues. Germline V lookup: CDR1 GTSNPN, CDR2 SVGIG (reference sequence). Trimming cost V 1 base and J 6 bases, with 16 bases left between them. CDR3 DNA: TGTGCCTGGAGTGAAGGTAGGGGTTCGGTCGAGCAGTACTTC. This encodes CAWSEGRGSVEQYF.

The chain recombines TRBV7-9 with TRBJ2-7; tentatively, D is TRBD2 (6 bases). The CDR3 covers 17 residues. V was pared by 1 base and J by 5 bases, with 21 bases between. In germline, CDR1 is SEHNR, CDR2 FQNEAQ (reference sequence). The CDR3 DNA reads TGTGCCAGCAGCTTAGATTTGTTAGGAGGGGAGTTCCACGAGCAGTACTTC. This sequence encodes CASSLDLLGGEFHEQYF.

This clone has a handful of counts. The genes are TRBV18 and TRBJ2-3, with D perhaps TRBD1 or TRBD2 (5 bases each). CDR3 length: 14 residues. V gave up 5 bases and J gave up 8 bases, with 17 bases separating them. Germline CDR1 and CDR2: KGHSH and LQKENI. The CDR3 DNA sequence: TGTGCCAGCTCAGATACGGACACGGCGGGTACGCAGTATTTT. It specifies CASSDTDTAGTQYF.

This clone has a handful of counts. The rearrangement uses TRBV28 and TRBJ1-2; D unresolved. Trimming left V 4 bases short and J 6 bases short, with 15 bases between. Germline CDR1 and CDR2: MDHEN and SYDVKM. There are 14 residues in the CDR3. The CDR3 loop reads CASSSLARGDGYTF. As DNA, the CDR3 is TGTGCCAGCAGTTCCCTGGCCCGGGGAGATGGCTACACCTTC.

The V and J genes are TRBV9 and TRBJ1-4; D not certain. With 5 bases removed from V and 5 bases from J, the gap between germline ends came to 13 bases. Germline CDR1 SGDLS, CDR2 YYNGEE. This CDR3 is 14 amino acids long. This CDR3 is CASRASAKNEKLFF. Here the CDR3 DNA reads TGTGCCAGCAGGGCCTCTGCCAAGAATGAAAAACTGTTTTTT. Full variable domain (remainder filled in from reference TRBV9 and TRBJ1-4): DSGVTQTPKHLITATGQRVTLRCSPRSGDLSVYWYQQSLDQGLQFLIQYYNGEERAKGNILERFSAQQFPDLHSELNLSSLELGDSALYFCASRASAKNEKLFFGSGTQLSVL.

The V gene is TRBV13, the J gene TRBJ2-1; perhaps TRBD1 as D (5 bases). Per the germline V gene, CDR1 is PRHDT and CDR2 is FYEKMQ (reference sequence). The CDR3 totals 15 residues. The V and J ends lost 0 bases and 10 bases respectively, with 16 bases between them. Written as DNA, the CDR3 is TGTGCCAGCAGCTTAGGCGTCAGGGCTGGTAGGGAGCAGTTCTTC. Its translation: CASSLGVRAGREQFF.

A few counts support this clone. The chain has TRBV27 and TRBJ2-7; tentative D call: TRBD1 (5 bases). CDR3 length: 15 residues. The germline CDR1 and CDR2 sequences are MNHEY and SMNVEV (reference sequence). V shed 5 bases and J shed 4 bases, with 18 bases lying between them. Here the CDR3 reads CASSPRQHRRYEQYF. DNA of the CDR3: TGTGCCAGCAGTCCCCGACAGCACCGTCGTTACGAGCAGTACTTC.

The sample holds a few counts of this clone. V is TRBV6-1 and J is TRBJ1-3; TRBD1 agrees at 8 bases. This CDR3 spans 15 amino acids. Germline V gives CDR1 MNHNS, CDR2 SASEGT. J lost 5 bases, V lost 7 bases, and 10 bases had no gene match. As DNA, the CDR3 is TGTGCCAGCACCACCGGGACAGGAGGGCGAAACACCATATATTTT. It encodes CASTTGTGGRNTIYF.

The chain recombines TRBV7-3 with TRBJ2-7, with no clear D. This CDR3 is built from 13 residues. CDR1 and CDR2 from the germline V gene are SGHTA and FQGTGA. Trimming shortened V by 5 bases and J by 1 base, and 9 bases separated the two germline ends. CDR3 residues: CASSRGDSYEQYF. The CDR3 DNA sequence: TGTGCCAGCAGCCGAGGCGATTCCTACGAGCAGTACTTC.

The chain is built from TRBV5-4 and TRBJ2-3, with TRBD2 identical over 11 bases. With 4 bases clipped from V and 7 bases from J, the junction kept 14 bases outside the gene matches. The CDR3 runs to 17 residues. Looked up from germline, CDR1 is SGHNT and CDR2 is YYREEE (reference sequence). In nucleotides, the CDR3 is TGTGCCAGCAGCCTGGGTGGTGGTAGCGGGAGGGGGAATACGCAGTATTTT. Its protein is CASSLGGGSGRGNTQYF.

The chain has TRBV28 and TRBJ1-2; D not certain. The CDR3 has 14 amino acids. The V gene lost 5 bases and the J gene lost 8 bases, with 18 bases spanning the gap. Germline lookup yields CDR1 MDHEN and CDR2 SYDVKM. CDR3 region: CASSGYGPRGGYTF. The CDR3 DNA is TGTGCCAGCAGTGGCTACGGACCGCGAGGGGGCTACACCTTC.

DNA for the CDR3: TGTGCCTGGAGTGCCCTAGCGGGTGATTACAATGAGCAGTTCTTC. It translates to CAWSALAGDYNEQFF. The chain recombines TRBV30 with TRBJ2-1, with TRBD2 identical over 8 bases. From germline, CDR1 is GTSNPN and CDR2 SVGIG (reference sequence). The CDR3 is made up of 15 amino acids. With V trimmed by 1 base and J by 4 bases, 6 bases remained unmatched. The whole variable domain, filled in from reference TRBV30 and TRBJ2-1, reads SQTIHQWPATLVQPVGSPLSLECTVEGTSNPNLYWYRQAAGRGLQLLFYSVGIGQISSEVPQNLSASRPQDRQFILSSKKLLLSDSGFYLCAWSALAGDYNEQFFGPGTRLTVL.

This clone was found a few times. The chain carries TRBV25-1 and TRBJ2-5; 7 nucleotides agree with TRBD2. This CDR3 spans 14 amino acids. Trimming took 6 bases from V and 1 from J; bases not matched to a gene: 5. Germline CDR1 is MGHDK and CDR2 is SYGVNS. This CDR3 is CASSPTSAQETQYF. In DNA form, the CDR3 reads TGTGCCAGCAGCCCAACTAGCGCCCAAGAGACCCAGTACTTC.

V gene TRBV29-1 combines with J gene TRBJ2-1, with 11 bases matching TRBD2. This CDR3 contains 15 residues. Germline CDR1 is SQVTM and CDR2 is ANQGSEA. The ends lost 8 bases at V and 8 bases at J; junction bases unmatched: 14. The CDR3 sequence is CSTRQASGRLDEQFF. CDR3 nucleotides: TGCAGCACGCGACAGGCTAGCGGGAGGCTAGATGAGCAGTTCTTC.

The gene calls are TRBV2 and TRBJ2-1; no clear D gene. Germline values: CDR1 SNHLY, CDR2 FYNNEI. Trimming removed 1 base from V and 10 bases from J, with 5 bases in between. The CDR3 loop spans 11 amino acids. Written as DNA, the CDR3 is TGTGCCAGCAGTGAAGTAAGGGAGCAGTTCTTC. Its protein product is CASSEVREQFF. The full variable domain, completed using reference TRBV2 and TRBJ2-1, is EPEVTQTPSHQVTQMGQEVILRCVPISNHLYFYWYRQILGQKVEFLVSFYNNEISEKSEIFDDQFSVERPDGSNFTLKIRSTKLEDSAMYFCASSEVREQFFGPGTRLTVL.

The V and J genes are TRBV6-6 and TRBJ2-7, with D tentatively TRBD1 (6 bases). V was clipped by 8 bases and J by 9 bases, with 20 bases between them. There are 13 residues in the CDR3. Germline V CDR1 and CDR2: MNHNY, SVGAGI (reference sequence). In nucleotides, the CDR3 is TGTGCCAGCCGGGACATCCCCCACCCCGGGCAGTACTTC. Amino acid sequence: CASRDIPHPGQYF.

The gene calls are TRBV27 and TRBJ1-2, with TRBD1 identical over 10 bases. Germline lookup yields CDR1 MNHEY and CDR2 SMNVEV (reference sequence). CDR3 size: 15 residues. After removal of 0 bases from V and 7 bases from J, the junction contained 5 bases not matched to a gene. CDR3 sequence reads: CASSLSGQGWGGYTF. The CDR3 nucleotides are TGTGCCAGCAGTTTATCGGGACAGGGGTGGGGTGGCTACACCTTC.